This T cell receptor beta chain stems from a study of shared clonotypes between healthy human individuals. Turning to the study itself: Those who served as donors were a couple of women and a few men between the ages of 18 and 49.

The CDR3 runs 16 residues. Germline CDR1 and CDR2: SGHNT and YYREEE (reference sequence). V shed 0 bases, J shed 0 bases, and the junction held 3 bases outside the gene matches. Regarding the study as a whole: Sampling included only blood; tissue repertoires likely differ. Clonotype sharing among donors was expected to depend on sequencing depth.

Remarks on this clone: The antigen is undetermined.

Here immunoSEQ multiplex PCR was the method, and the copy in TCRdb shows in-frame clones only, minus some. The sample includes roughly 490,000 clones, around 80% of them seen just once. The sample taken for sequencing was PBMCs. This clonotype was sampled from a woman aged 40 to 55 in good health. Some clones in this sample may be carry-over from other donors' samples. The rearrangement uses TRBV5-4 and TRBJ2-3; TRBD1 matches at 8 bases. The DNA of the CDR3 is TGTGCCAGCAGCTTGGTAAGGACAGGGAGCACAGATACGCAGTATTTT. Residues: CASSLVRTGSTDTQYF. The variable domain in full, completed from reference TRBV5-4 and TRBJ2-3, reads ETGVTQSPTHLIKTRGQQVTLRCSSQSGHNTVSWYQQALGQGPQFIFQYYREEENGRGNFPPRFSGLQFPNYSSELNVNALELDDSALYLCASSLVRTGSTDTQYFGPGTRLTVL.